The rows below give T cell receptor beta chains drawn from one sample of a study of identical twins. In TCRdb, the 5' RACE reads were re-called with MiXCR into one record per CDR3 protein. The data show about 700,000 distinct CDR3 sequences, around 6% seen once. The sequenced sample consisted of naive T cells sorted from blood. These receptors were taken from a man between 18 and 35 years old in good health. The CDR3 runs from the conserved cysteine through the conserved F or W. Fields, in order: clone size, J gene, V gene, CDR3 protein. Size is stated for part of the rows, as once, few or many counts, or as a class when the clone is expanded.

clone size: few; J gene: TRBJ1-1; V gene: TRBV30; CDR3 protein: CAWSVTGGTEAFF
clone size: few; J gene: TRBJ1-3; V gene: TRBV28; CDR3 protein: CASSLWGRDTIYF
clone size: -; J gene: TRBJ2-5; V gene: TRBV7-2; CDR3 protein: CASSLWEQETQCF
clone size: few; J gene: TRBJ2-7; V gene: TRBV7-6; CDR3 protein: CASSFAIEGEQYF
clone size: many; J gene: TRBJ2-1; V gene: TRBV12-3/TRBV12-4; CDR3 protein: CASRPLSGGPHNEQFF
clone size: -; J gene: TRBJ2-1; V gene: TRBV7-8; CDR3 protein: CASSPQGEGYNEQFF
clone size: few; J gene: TRBJ2-7; V gene: TRBV28; CDR3 protein: CASSYDLWDRDYEQYF
clone size: many; J gene: TRBJ1-6; V gene: TRBV2; CDR3 protein: CATRTGIVSPLHF
clone size: many; J gene: TRBJ2-7; V gene: TRBV12-3/TRBV12-4; CDR3 protein: CASSLGVGVYEQYF
clone size: -; J gene: TRBJ2-3; V gene: TRBV5-1; CDR3 protein: CASSFGDPYTDTQYF
clone size: many; J gene: TRBJ1-2; V gene: TRBV10-3; CDR3 protein: CATGEQGESGYTF
clone size: few; J gene: TRBJ2-7; V gene: TRBV7-2; CDR3 protein: CASSLPAWEQYF
clone size: many; J gene: TRBJ1-5; V gene: TRBV10-3; CDR3 protein: CAISESIREAGQPQHF
clone size: -; J gene: TRBJ2-3; V gene: TRBV28; CDR3 protein: CASMRGADTQYF
clone size: few; J gene: TRBJ2-6; V gene: TRBV9; CDR3 protein: CASSADRAGANVLTF
clone size: many; J gene: TRBJ2-7; V gene: TRBV20-1; CDR3 protein: CSARPLAGDSSYEQYF
clone size: few; J gene: TRBJ2-5; V gene: TRBV3-1; CDR3 protein: CASSQPPETQYF